Listed below are T cell receptor beta chains from one sample, sequenced in a study of shared clonotypes between healthy human individuals. Assay used: immunoSEQ multiplex PCR; TCRdb lists only in-frame clones, some missing. The repertoire holds roughly 1,600,000 clones, with approximately 98.5% as singletons. The sample was naive CD4+ T cells sorted from blood. The receptors were gathered from a man aged 25 to 40 in good health. The CDR3 runs from the conserved cysteine through the conserved F or W. D genes are given only for firm matches. Rows may omit the clone size; those that give it use once, few, many or a size class.

abundance,v_gene,d_gene,j_gene,len,CDR3aa,CDR3nt
NA,TRBV4-3,NA,TRBJ2-7,15,CASSQESVRTYEQYF,TGCGCCAGCAGCCAAGAATCCGTCAGAACCTACGAGCAGTACTTC
NA,TRBV4-1,TRBD1,TRBJ2-2,20,CASSQESKTGNEGWGGELFF,TGCGCCAGCAGCCAAGAATCGAAGACAGGGAACGAGGGATGGGGCGGGGAGCTGTTTTTT
NA,TRBV5-1,TRBD2,TRBJ2-1,17,CASSYDLLAGEYNEQFF,TGCGCCAGCAGTTATGACTTACTAGCGGGGGAATACAATGAGCAGTTCTTC
NA,TRBV11-2,TRBD1,TRBJ1-1,12,CASRPSGGPNFF,TGTGCCAGCAGACCTTCAGGGGGCCCCAACTTCTTT
NA,TRBV19,TRBD1,TRBJ2-3,14,CASRNPGQGNTQYF,TGTGCCAGTAGAAATCCGGGACAGGGGAATACGCAGTATTTT
NA,TRBV7-2,TRBD2,TRBJ2-1,16,CASSMASGRNYNEQFF,TGTGCCAGCAGCATGGCTAGCGGGAGGAATTACAATGAGCAGTTCTTC
NA,TRBV11-2,NA,TRBJ2-7,15,CASSLDEGPLYEQYF,TGTGCCAGCAGCTTAGATGAGGGACCTCTCTACGAGCAGTACTTC
NA,TRBV6-1,NA,TRBJ1-4,15,CASSGTGSGDEKLFF,TGTGCCAGCAGTGGAACAGGGTCAGGGGATGAAAAACTGTTTTTT
NA,TRBV13,NA,TRBJ2-2,12,CASSQHTGELFF,TGTGCCAGCAGTCAACACACCGGGGAGCTGTTTTTT
NA,TRBV18,NA,TRBJ2-3,15,CASSPRTASTDTQYF,TGTGCCAGCTCCCCCCGGACAGCGAGCACAGATACGCAGTATTTT
once,TRBV7-2,NA,TRBJ2-3,12,CASSFDTDTQYF,TGTGCCAGCAGCTTCGACACAGATACGCAGTATTTT
once,TRBV5-1,NA,TRBJ1-4,14,CASSSGPTNEKLFF,TGCGCCAGCAGTTCGGGACCGACTAATGAAAAACTGTTTTTT
NA,TRBV6-5,TRBD1,TRBJ2-7,13,CASRWTGSYEQYF,TGTGCCAGCAGGTGGACAGGTTCTTACGAGCAGTACTTC
NA,TRBV7-2,TRBD1,TRBJ2-7,16,CASSQTGAILSYEQYF,TGTGCCAGCAGCCAAACAGGGGCCATCCTCTCCTACGAGCAGTACTTC
NA,TRBV19,TRBD1,TRBJ1-2,13,CASSTFTGGGYTF,TGTGCCAGTTCCACCTTTACAGGGGGTGGCTACACCTTC
once,TRBV12-5,TRBD2,TRBJ2-1,17,CASGLVLEASGRNEQFF,TGTGCTAGTGGTTTGGTACTGGAGGCTAGCGGGAGGAATGAGCAGTTCTTC
NA,TRBV10-3,NA,TRBJ1-1,15,CAIRTQTGRNTEAFF,TGTGCCATCAGAACTCAGACAGGCCGGAACACTGAAGCTTTCTTT
NA,TRBV7-8,NA,TRBJ2-1,14,CASSRPQQAREQFF,TGTGCCAGCAGCCGTCCCCAGCAGGCCCGTGAGCAGTTCTTC
NA,TRBV29-1,NA,TRBJ1-2,13,CSVGAGIGYGYTF,TGCAGCGTTGGCGCCGGGATCGGCTATGGCTACACCTTC
NA,TRBV5-1,NA,TRBJ1-4,13,CASSRQPNEKLFF,TGCGCCAGCAGCCGACAGCCAAATGAAAAACTGTTTTTT
NA,TRBV15,NA,TRBJ2-1,17,CATSRVPWAFSYNEQFF,TGTGCCACCAGCAGAGTCCCGTGGGCGTTCTCCTACAATGAGCAGTTCTTC
NA,TRBV25-1,TRBD1,TRBJ2-7,13,CASSGRQGYEQYF,TGTGCCAGCAGTGGGAGACAGGGCTACGAGCAGTACTTC
NA,TRBV30,TRBD1,TRBJ1-1,12,CAWSSGGPEAFF,TGTGCCTGGAGTTCAGGGGGACCTGAAGCTTTCTTT
once,TRBV29-1,NA,TRBJ2-2,14,CSVVGQFNTGELFF,TGCAGCGTTGTCGGACAGTTTAACACCGGGGAGCTGTTTTTT
NA,TRBV29-1,TRBD1,TRBJ1-1,13,CSVCYRGNTEAFF,TGCAGCGTCTGTTACAGGGGTAACACTGAAGCTTTCTTT
NA,TRBV2,NA,TRBJ2-2,14,CASIRDRWTGELFF,TGTGCCAGCATAAGGGACCGGTGGACCGGGGAGCTGTTTTTT
once,TRBV9,NA,TRBJ1-4,16,CASSFGSLATNEKLFF,TGTGCCAGCAGCTTCGGGTCTCTAGCAACTAATGAAAAACTGTTTTTT
NA,TRBV18,TRBD1,TRBJ1-1,16,CASSPLLQGAGTEAFF,TGTGCCAGCTCACCACTTTTACAGGGGGCTGGTACTGAAGCTTTCTTT
NA,TRBV5-6,TRBD1,TRBJ2-5,14,CASSLPGTGGTQYF,TGTGCCAGCAGCTTGCCCGGGACAGGGGGGACCCAGTACTTC
NA,TRBV10-1,TRBD2,TRBJ2-1,18,CASSEEPGLAGDDNEQFF,TGCGCCAGCAGCGAAGAGCCAGGACTAGCGGGCGACGACAATGAGCAGTTCTTC
NA,TRBV7-9,NA,TRBJ2-2,14,CASSFGGNTGELFF,TGTGCCAGCAGCTTTGGCGGGAACACCGGGGAGCTGTTTTTT
NA,TRBV11-3,TRBD1,TRBJ2-3,16,CASSPGQGAITDTQYF,TGTGCCAGCAGCCCTGGACAGGGGGCCATCACAGATACGCAGTATTTT
NA,TRBV20-1,NA,TRBJ2-7,11,CSARSPYEQYF,TGCAGTGCTAGGAGTCCATACGAGCAGTACTTC
NA,TRBV18,NA,TRBJ2-7,14,CASSPESTSYEQYF,TGTGCCAGCTCCCCGGAAAGTACCTCCTACGAGCAGTACTTC
once,TRBV5-4,NA,TRBJ1-1,12,CASSRHNTEAFF,TGTGCCAGCAGCAGACATAACACTGAAGCTTTCTTT
NA,TRBV7-9,TRBD1,TRBJ2-5,19,CASATRSGTPNARGETQYF,TGTGCCAGCGCCACGAGATCCGGGACGCCGAATGCCAGGGGGGAGACCCAGTACTTC
NA,TRBV5-1,TRBD2,TRBJ2-7,15,CASSVTSVGSYEQYF,TGCGCCAGCAGCGTAACTAGCGTTGGCTCCTACGAGCAGTACTTC
once,TRBV16,NA,TRBJ1-1,16,CASSQSRSAMGTEAFF,TGTGCCAGCAGCCAATCCAGGTCAGCCATGGGCACTGAAGCTTTCTTT